Presented here are 15 T cell receptor beta chains from one specimen sequenced in a study of CD8+ T cells in alopecia areata. Sequencing relied on a cDNA template that was reverse transcribed from extracted RNA. Sequencing was performed with immunoSEQ multiplex PCR; in TCRdb, only in-frame clones are kept and a portion is missing. Altogether 120,000 to 150,000 clones are present, around 47% being singletons, with the ten largest covering about 6.8%. The sample consisted of CD4+ T cells sorted from blood. These receptors all come from a human donor with alopecia areata.

The count of this clone is one. V and J are TRBV7-3 and TRBJ2-7; TRBD1 agrees at 9 bases. Looked up from germline, CDR1 is SGHTA and CDR2 is FQGTGA. The CDR3 length is 14 residues. Germline trimming cut 5 bases from V and 9 bases from J; bases unmatched to any gene: 11. CDR3 coding DNA: TGTGCCAGCAGCAAAACCGGGACAGGGCTCGCGCAGTACTTC. Protein product: CASSKTGTGLAQYF. The whole variable domain, remainder taken from reference TRBV7-3 and TRBJ2-7, is GAGVSQTPSNKVTEKGKYVELRCDPISGHTALYWYRQSLGQGPEFLIYFQGTGAADDSGLPNDRFFAVRPEGSVSTLKIQRTERGDSAVYLCASSKTGTGLAQYFGPGTRLTVT.

The CDR3 region is CASSFPGRDVSYNEQFF. The CDR3 bases are TGTGCCAGCAGTTTCCCGGGGCGGGACGTCTCCTACAATGAGCAGTTCTTC. This rearrangement joins TRBV28 to TRBJ2-1, with D tentatively TRBD2 (6 bases). Germline assignment: CDR1 MDHEN and CDR2 SYDVKM. V dropped 3 bases and J dropped 0 bases, with 15 bases sitting between them. CDR3 length: 17 amino acids.

The chain uses TRBV30 and TRBJ2-5; D gene ambiguous. The CDR3 totals 12 residues. The V gene lost 6 bases and the J gene lost 0 bases, with 8 bases spanning the gap. Germline lookup yields CDR1 GTSNPN and CDR2 SVGIG (reference sequence). In nucleotides, the CDR3 is TGTGCCTGTTCGACTGACCAAGAGACCCAGTACTTC. Its protein is CACSTDQETQYF.

The CDR3 loop reads CSVRNTGLAYEQYF. For the CDR3, the DNA is TGCAGCGTTCGAAACACGGGACTAGCCTACGAGCAGTACTTC. J is TRBJ2-7 and V is TRBV29-1, with 8 bases identical to TRBD2. CDR1 is SQVTM and CDR2 is ANQGSEA in the germline V gene. The CDR3 contains 14 residues. The J segment lost 2 bases and the V segment lost 5 bases, leaving 8 bases of the junction unmatched.

The chain couples TRBV5-1 to TRBJ2-7; no firm D call. The CDR3 has 12 residues. V lost 0 bases and J 3 bases, leaving 4 bases between the germline ends. Germline CDR1 reads SGHRS; CDR2 reads YFSETQ. The CDR3: CASSLGDYEQYF. CDR3 DNA sequence: TGCGCCAGCAGCTTGGGTGACTACGAGCAGTACTTC.

V and J are TRBV28 and TRBJ2-1; D gene uncertain. Germline CDR1 MDHEN, CDR2 SYDVKM. The CDR3 runs to 11 residues. The ends were cut back, 7 bases at V and 9 bases at J, with 10 bases in the middle. The chain's CDR3 is CASIRDSEQFF. The DNA for the CDR3 is TGTGCCAGCATCCGTGATTCTGAGCAGTTCTTC.

This chain connects TRBV27 to TRBJ2-3; 8 nucleotides align to TRBD2. Per germline, CDR1 MNHEY and CDR2 SMNVEV (reference sequence). V dropped 5 bases and J dropped 2; count of bases not matched to a gene: 9. The CDR3 consists of 16 residues. This CDR3 is CASSPRPSGYTDTQYF. The CDR3, as DNA: TGTGCCAGCAGTCCGCGGCCTAGCGGGTACACAGATACGCAGTATTTT.

The chain's CDR3 is CASSPSAEMVYEQYF. CDR3 bases: TGTGCCAGCTCACCGTCCGCGGAGATGGTCTACGAGCAGTACTTC. The rearrangement uses TRBV18 and TRBJ2-7; D is unclear. CDR3 size: 15 residues. Germline lookup yields CDR1 KGHSH and CDR2 LQKENI. Trimming took 3 bases from V and 3 from J, leaving 15 bases between them.

The rearrangement uses TRBV28 and TRBJ2-7; no reliable D call. CDR3 length: 13 amino acids. The V end lost 3 bases, the J end lost 0 bases, and 6 bases lay between the germline ends. In germline, CDR1 is MDHEN, CDR2 SYDVKM. The CDR3: CASSLQRSYEQYF. CDR3 in DNA: TGTGCCAGCAGTTTGCAGCGCTCCTACGAGCAGTACTTC.

This sequence joins TRBV5-1 and TRBJ2-7; 7 positions agree with TRBD2. V trimming: 4 bases; J trimming: 2 bases; junction bases outside the gene matches: 3. Germline V gives CDR1 SGHRS, CDR2 YFSETQ. The CDR3 has 13 residues. Here the CDR3 DNA reads TGCGCCAGCAGCACTAGCGCAACCTACGAGCAGTACTTC. Translation: CASSTSATYEQYF.

This clone was seen a few times. The chain combines TRBV29-1 with TRBJ2-7; 7 bases align to TRBD1. The CDR3 loop spans 16 amino acids. V shed 1 base, J shed 5 bases, and the junction held 14 bases outside the gene matches. Germline V gene sequence: CDR1 SQVTM, CDR2 ANQGSEA. The CDR3 sequence is CSVEGHPTGTDHEQYF. The CDR3 bases are TGCAGCGTTGAAGGCCATCCGACCGGGACAGACCACGAGCAGTACTTC.

The CDR3: CSVASRNADTQYF. CDR3 nucleotide sequence: TGCAGCGTTGCGTCCAGGAATGCAGATACGCAGTATTTT. The V call is TRBV29-1, the J call TRBJ2-3, with D unclear. CDR1 and CDR2 (germline): SQVTM, ANQGSEA. With 4 bases removed from V and 4 bases from J, the gap between germline ends came to 12 bases. CDR3 length equals 13 residues.

The chain combines TRBV29-1 with TRBJ1-5; the D is unclear. V lost 4 bases and J 0 bases, leaving 4 bases between the germline ends. The germline gives CDR1 SQVTM, CDR2 ANQGSEA. CDR3 length: 12 amino acids. In nucleotides, the CDR3 is TGCAGCGTTGGGCTTAGCAATCAGCCCCAGCATTTT. The encoded protein is CSVGLSNQPQHF.

This clone was detected only a few times. The V gene is TRBV7-9, the J gene TRBJ2-1, with 10 bases that match TRBD2. V dropped 0 bases and J dropped 5; count of bases not matched to a gene: 1. CDR3 length: 15 residues. CDR1 SEHNR and CDR2 FQNEAQ come from the germline V gene (reference sequence). DNA of the CDR3: TGTGCCAGCAGCTTAGCACTAGCGGGACACAATGAGCAGTTCTTC. Protein: CASSLALAGHNEQFF.

The DNA of the CDR3 is TGTGCCTGGACCGGGACAGGGAGCAATGAGCAGTTCTTC. Translation gives CAWTGTGSNEQFF. The chain recombines TRBV30 with TRBJ2-1; TRBD1 matches at 9 bases. Germline loops: CDR1 GTSNPN, CDR2 SVGIG (reference sequence). J was trimmed by 6 bases and V by 4 bases; bases with no gene match: 4. The CDR3 length is 13 residues.